This T cell receptor beta chain emerged from a study of blood T cell repertoires in COVID-19. About the research overall: Acute and convalescent COVID-19 specimens originated in the United States, Italy and Spain. T cells, B-cell-depleted T cells, or PBMCs supplied cDNA or gDNA.

Original handling: Nucleated cell number was recorded as an estimate derived from reference gene primer amplification. Libraries were prepared by immunoSEQ multiplex PCR; TCRdb keeps only in-frame clonotypes and omits some of them. From that table come the V and J calls and clone size; the DNA was used to work out D and trimming. The sample holds 90,000 to 100,000 clones, approximately 84% seen once. The source is a man in his sixties with acute or convalescent COVID-19. Sequencing was carried out using peripheral blood.

The CDR3 loop is CATSDSLAGSYEQYF. As DNA, the CDR3 is TGTGCCACCAGTGATTCTCTAGCGGGAAGCTACGAGCAGTACTTC. The chain joins TRBV24-1 to TRBJ2-7; 9 bases map to TRBD2. CDR1 KGHDR and CDR2 SFDVKD come from the germline V gene. Unmatched junction bases numbered 4, after V lost 2 bases and J lost 3 bases. The CDR3 consists of 15 residues.